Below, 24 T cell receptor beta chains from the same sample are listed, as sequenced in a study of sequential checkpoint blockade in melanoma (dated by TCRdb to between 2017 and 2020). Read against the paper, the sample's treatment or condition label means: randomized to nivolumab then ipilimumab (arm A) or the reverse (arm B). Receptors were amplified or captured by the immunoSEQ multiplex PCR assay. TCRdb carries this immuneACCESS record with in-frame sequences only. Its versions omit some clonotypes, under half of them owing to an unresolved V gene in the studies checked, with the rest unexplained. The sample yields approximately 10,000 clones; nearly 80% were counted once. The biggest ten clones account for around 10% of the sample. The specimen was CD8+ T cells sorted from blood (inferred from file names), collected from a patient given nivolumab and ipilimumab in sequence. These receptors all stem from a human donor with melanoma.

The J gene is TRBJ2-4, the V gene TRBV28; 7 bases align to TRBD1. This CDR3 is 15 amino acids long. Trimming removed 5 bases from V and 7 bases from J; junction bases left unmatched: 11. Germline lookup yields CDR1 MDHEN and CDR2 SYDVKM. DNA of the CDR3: TGTGCCAGCAGTACGCGGACAGGCGGGTGGAACATTCAGTACTTC. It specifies CASSTRTGGWNIQYF.

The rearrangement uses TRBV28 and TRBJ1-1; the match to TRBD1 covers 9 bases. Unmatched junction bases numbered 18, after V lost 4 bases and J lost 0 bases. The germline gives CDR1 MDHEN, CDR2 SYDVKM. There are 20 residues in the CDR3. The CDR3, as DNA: TGTGCCAGCAGTTCGATCACTGGGACAGGGTATCCGACTATGAACACTGAAGCTTTCTTT. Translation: CASSSITGTGYPTMNTEAFF.

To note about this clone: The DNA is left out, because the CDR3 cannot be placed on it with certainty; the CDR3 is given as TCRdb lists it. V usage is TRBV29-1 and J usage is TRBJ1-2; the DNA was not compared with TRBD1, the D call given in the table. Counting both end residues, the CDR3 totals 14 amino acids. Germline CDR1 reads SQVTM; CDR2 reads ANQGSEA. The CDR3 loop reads CSVGPGQVSYGYTF.

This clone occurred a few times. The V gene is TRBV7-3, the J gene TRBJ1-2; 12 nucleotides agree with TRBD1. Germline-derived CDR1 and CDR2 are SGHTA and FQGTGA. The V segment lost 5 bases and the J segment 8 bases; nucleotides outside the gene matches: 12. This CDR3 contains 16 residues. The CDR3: CASSATTGTGGRGYTF. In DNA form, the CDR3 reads TGTGCCAGCAGCGCCACCACCGGGACAGGGGGCCGGGGCTACACCTTC.

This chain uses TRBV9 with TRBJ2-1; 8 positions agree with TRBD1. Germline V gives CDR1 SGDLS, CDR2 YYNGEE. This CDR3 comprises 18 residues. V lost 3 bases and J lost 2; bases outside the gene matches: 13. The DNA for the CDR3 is TGTGCCAGCAGCGCCTCCATAACAGGGGGTCGAACCTACAATGAGCAGTTCTTC. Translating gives CASSASITGGRTYNEQFF.

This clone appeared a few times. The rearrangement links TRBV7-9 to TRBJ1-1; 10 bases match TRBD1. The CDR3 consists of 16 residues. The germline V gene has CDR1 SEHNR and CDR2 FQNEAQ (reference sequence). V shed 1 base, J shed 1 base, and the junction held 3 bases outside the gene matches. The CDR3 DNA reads TGTGCCAGCAGCTTAGGCGGGACAGGGGAGAACACTGAAGCTTTCTTT. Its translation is CASSLGGTGENTEAFF.

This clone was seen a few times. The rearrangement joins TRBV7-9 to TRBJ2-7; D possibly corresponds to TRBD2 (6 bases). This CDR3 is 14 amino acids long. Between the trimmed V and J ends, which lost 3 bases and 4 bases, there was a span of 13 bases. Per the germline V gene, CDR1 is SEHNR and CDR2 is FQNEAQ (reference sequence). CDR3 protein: CASSLEGTSYEQYF. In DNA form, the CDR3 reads TGTGCCAGCAGCTTGGAGGGCACTAGTTACGAGCAGTACTTC.

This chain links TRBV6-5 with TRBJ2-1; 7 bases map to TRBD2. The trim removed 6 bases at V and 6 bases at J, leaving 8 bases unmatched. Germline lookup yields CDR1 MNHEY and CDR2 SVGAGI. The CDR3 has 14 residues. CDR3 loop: CASSYGLEANEQFF. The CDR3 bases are TGTGCCAGCAGCTACGGACTAGAGGCCAATGAGCAGTTCTTC.

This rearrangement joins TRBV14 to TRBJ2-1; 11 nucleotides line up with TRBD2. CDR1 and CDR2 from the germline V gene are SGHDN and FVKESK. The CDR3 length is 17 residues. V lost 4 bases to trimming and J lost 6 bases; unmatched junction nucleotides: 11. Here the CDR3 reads CASSRKGLADNGNEQFF. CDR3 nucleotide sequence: TGTGCCAGCAGCCGTAAGGGACTAGCGGATAATGGCAATGAGCAGTTCTTC.

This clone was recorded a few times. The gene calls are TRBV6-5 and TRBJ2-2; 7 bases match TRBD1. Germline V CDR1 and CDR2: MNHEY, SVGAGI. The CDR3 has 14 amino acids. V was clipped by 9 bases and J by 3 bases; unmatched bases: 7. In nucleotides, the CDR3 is TGTGCCAGTGGACAGGTTGGGGACACCGGGGAGCTGTTTTTT. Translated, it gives CASGQVGDTGELFF.

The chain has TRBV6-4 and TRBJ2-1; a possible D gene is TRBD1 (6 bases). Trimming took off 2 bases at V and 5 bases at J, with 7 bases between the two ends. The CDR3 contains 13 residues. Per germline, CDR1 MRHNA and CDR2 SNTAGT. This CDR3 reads CASSDRDNNEQFF. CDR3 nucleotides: TGTGCCAGCAGTGACCGGGACAACAATGAGCAGTTCTTC.

In DNA, the CDR3 is TGCGCCAGCTTGCGGGACAGGGGTGAGACCCAGTACTTC. Its protein is CASLRDRGETQYF. The chain couples TRBV5-1 to TRBJ2-5; 10 bases are shared with TRBD1. The CDR3 totals 13 residues. V dropped 7 bases and J dropped 5; count of bases not matched to a gene: 5. Germline assignment: CDR1 SGHRS and CDR2 YFSETQ.

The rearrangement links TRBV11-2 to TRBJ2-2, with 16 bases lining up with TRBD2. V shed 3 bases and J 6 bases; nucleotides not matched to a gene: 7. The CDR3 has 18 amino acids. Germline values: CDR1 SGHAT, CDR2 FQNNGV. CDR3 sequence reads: CASSFPGTSGRAAGELFF. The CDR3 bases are TGTGCCAGCAGCTTTCCCGGGACTAGCGGGAGGGCAGCCGGGGAGCTGTTTTTT.

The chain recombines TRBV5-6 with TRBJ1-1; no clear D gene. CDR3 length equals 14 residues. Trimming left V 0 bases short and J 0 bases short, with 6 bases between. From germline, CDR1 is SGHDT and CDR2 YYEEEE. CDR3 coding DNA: TGTGCCAGCAGCTTGGTTCAGGTGAACACTGAAGCTTTCTTT. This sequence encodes CASSLVQVNTEAFF.

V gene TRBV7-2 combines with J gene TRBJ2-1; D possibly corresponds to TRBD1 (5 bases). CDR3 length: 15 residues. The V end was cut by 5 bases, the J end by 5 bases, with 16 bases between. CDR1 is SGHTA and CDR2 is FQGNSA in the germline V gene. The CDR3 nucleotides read TGTGCCAGCAGCCCAGGGTTCTCGAAGCACAATGAGCAGTTCTTC. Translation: CASSPGFSKHNEQFF. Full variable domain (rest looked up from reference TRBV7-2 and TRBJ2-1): GAGVSQSPSNKVTEKGKDVELRCDPISGHTALYWYRQSLGQGLEFLIYFQGNSAPDKSGLPSDRFSAERTGGSVSTLTIQRTQQEDSAVYLCASSPGFSKHNEQFFGPGTRLTVL.

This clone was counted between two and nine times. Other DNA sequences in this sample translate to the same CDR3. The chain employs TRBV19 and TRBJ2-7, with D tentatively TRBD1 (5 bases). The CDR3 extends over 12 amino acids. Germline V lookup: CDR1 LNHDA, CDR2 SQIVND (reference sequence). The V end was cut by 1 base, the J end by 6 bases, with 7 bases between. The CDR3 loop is CASSIGTSEQYF. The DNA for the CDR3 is TGTGCCAGTAGTATAGGGACAAGCGAGCAGTACTTC. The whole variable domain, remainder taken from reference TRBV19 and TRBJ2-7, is DGGITQSPKYLFRKEGQNVTLSCEQNLNHDAMYWYRQDPGQGLRLIYYSQIVNDFQKGDIAEGYSVSREKKESFPLTVTSAQKNPTAFYLCASSIGTSEQYFGPGTRLTVT.

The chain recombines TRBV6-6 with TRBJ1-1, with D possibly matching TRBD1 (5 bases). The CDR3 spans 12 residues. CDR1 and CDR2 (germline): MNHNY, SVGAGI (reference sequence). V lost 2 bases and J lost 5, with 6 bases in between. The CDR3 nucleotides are TGTGCCAGCAGTTACGGGGGGACTGAAGCTTTCTTT. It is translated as CASSYGGTEAFF.

CDR3 protein: CASSTGDGEQYF. CDR3 DNA sequence: TGTGCCAGCAGCACAGGGGACGGCGAGCAGTACTTC. The V gene is TRBV5-6, the J gene TRBJ2-7; TRBD1 agrees at 7 bases. CDR1 is SGHDT and CDR2 is YYEEEE in the germline V gene. After removal of 4 bases from V and 6 bases from J, the junction contained 4 bases not matched to a gene. CDR3 size: 12 residues.

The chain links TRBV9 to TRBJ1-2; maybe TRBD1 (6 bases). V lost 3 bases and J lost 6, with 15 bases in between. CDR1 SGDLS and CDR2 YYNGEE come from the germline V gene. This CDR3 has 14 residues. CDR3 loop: CASSATTGLDGYTF. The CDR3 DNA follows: TGTGCCAGCAGCGCCACCACAGGGCTGGATGGCTACACCTTC. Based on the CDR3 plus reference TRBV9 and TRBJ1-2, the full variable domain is DSGVTQTPKHLITATGQRVTLRCSPRSGDLSVYWYQQSLDQGLQFLIQYYNGEERAKGNILERFSAQQFPDLHSELNLSSLELGDSALYFCASSATTGLDGYTFGSGTRLTVV.

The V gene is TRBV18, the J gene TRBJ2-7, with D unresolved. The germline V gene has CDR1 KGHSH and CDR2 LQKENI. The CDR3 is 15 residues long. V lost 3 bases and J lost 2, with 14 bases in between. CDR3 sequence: CASSPEVTFAYEQYF. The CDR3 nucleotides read TGTGCCAGCTCACCTGAGGTTACCTTTGCCTACGAGCAGTACTTC.

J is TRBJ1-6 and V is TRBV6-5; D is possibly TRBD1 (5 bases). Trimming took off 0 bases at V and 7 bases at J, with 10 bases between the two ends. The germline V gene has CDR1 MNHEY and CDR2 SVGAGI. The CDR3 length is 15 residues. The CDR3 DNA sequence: TGTGCCAGCAGTTACTCTTCAGGGCGAAATTCACCCCTCCACTTT. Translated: CASSYSSGRNSPLHF.

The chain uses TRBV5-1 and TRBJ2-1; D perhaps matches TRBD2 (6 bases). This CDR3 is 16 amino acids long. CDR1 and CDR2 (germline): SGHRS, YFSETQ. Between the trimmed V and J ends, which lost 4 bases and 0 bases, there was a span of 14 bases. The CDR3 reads CASSGNWEDSYNEQFF. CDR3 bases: TGCGCCAGCAGCGGGAACTGGGAGGACTCCTACAATGAGCAGTTCTTC.

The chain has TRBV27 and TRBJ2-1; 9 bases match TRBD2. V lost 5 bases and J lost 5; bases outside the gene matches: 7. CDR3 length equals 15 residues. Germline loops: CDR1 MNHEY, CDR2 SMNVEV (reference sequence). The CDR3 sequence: CASSNGLAFHNEQFF. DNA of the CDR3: TGTGCCAGCAGTAATGGACTAGCGTTCCACAATGAGCAGTTCTTC.

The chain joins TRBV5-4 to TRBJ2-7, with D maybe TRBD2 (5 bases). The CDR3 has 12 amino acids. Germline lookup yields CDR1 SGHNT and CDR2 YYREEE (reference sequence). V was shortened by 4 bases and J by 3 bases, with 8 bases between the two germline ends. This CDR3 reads CASSDGNYEQYF. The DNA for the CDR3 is TGTGCCAGCAGCGACGGGAACTACGAGCAGTACTTC. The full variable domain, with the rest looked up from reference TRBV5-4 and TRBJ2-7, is ETGVTQSPTHLIKTRGQQVTLRCSSQSGHNTVSWYQQALGQGPQFIFQYYREEENGRGNFPPRFSGLQFPNYSSELNVNALELDDSALYLCASSDGNYEQYFGPGTRLTVT.